This TCR beta chain was observed in a study of patients and donors after allogeneic stem cell transplantation. In its sample, this clonotype was seen a few times. After removal of 5 bases from V and 5 bases from J, the junction contained 7 bases not matched to a gene. This CDR3 has 15 residues. MiXCR, applied by TCRdb to the RT-PCR reads, yields one record per CDR3 protein. The sample yields some 880,000 distinct CDR3 sequences, about a sixth seen once. The chain has TRBV12-3 or TRBV12-4 and TRBJ2-1, with 9 bases aligning to TRBD2. This sequence was found in a human donor who was either an allogeneic HSCT recipient or a stem cell or donor lymphocyte infusion donor (not recorded which). It is not recorded whose cells these are; they may come from a transplant donor. The sequencing sample was made of blood, either unsorted or a sorted T cell fraction (not recorded which). The CDR3 region has the DNA TGTGCCAGCAGTCTGAGCGGGGGGAGAAACAATGAGCAGTTCTTC. It specifies CASSLSGGRNNEQFF.